The clone carrying this TCR beta chain was counted between two and nine times. MiXCR, applied by TCRdb to the 5' RACE reads, yields one record per CDR3 protein. The sample consists of some 45,000 distinct CDR3 sequences, about 28% of them appearing once. The data originate from a study of T-cell memory formation after mild COVID-19. CDR3 length: 16 amino acids. CDR1 is SGDLS, CDR2 YYNGEE, per germline. V shed 3 bases, J shed 0 bases, and the junction held 7 bases outside the gene matches. The sequence was obtained from a man aged 18 to 30 who had mild COVID-19 (a few samples of this study predate the infection). Cell type and time point are not known. The sequenced material came from PBMCs or a T cell subset sorted from them (not recorded which). The chain links TRBV9 to TRBJ2-3; 7 bases agree with TRBD2. CDR3 protein: CASSDPAGVSTDTQYF. CDR3 nucleotide sequence: TGTGCCAGCAGCGATCCCGCGGGAGTTAGCACAGATACGCAGTATTTT. Based on the CDR3 plus reference TRBV9 and TRBJ2-3, the full variable domain is DSGVTQTPKHLITATGQRVTLRCSPRSGDLSVYWYQQSLDQGLQFLIQYYNGEERAKGNILERFSAQQFPDLHSELNLSSLELGDSALYFCASSDPAGVSTDTQYFGPGTRLTVL.